This T cell receptor (beta chain) was recorded in a study of shared clonotypes between healthy human individuals. Study background: The study used three CD4 naive, three CD4 memory, two CD8 naive and one CD8 memory plate per donor.

Details on this clone: Different DNA sequences within this sample yield the same CDR3.

A deep-level run was used for the assay. This table comes from immunoSEQ multiplex PCR, and its TCRdb copy is limited to in-frame clones, with some not included. This sample has 2 million to 2.5 million clones, with roughly 93% found just once. Germline assignment: CDR1 MDHEN and CDR2 SYDVKM. V lost 4 bases to trimming and J lost 0 bases; unmatched junction nucleotides: 3. The CDR3 has 15 amino acids. The donor population consisted of healthy HIV-negative adults with no recent acute infections or vaccinations. CD45RA-negative memory and CD45RA+ naive subsets were split from the CD4+ cells. The sequence was obtained from a man in his late teens or twenties in good health. Some clones in this sample may be carry-over from other donors' samples. The chain is built from TRBV28 and TRBJ2-1; 7 bases are a match to TRBD1. The sample taken for sequencing was naive CD4+ T cells from PBMCs. Subset described: CD45RA+ positively selected. CDR3 in amino acids: CASSSGQISYNEQFF. The CDR3 bases are TGTGCCAGCAGTTCGGGACAGATCTCCTACAATGAGCAGTTCTTC. Variable domain in full (rest from reference TRBV28 and TRBJ2-1): DVKVTQSSRYLVKRTGEKVFLECVQDMDHENMFWYRQDPGLGLRLIYFSYDVKMKEKGDIPEGYSVSREKKERFSLILESASTNQTSMYLCASSSGQISYNEQFFGPGTRLTVL.